This T cell receptor (beta chain) is drawn from a study of blood T cell repertoires in COVID-19. Study at large: The study drew acute and convalescent COVID-19 samples from the United States, Italy and Spain.

Trimming cost V 0 bases and J 6 bases, with 9 bases left between them. The CDR3 contains 13 residues. Germline V lookup: CDR1 SGDLS, CDR2 YYNGEE. Original methodology: Nucleated cell counts were estimated from reference gene primer amplification. Using immunoSEQ multiplex PCR, the repertoire was profiled, and TCRdb retains in-frame clones only, with some absent. The V and J calls and clone size were taken over from that table, and D and trimming were inferred from the DNA. Of around 20,000 clones listed, less than 95% were seen once; the top ten hold around 4%. The gene calls are TRBV9 and TRBJ1-2; D perhaps matches TRBD1 (5 bases). The TCR sequence derives from a human donor in a cohort sampled during active COVID-19. The sequencing input was peripheral blood. The CDR3 loop is CASSVASGDGYTF. In DNA, the CDR3 is TGTGCCAGCAGCGTAGCTTCGGGGGATGGCTACACCTTC.